The clone carrying this T cell receptor (beta chain) occurred a few times. Its target is unknown. The junction departs from the called germline gene at one end, perhaps through a read error. The CDR3 loop spans 16 amino acids. CDR1 SGHAT and CDR2 FQNNGV come from the germline V gene. Using genomic DNA as the template, TCR beta VDJ and CDR3 profiling was carried out. TCRdb fed the reads into MiXCR, producing one record per CDR3 protein. The sample holds 100,000 to 150,000 distinct CDR3 sequences; around two fifths are singletons and the top ten take 8% to 8.5%. This record comes from a study of CD8+CD57+ T cells in acquired aplastic anemia. The overall study: Healthy donor sequencing depth: around 10 million CD4+, some 11 million CD8+ reads.

Notes on the study in general: Patients versus controls showed no significant CD8+ Simpson's diversity difference.

Sequences were obtained from sorted CD4+, CD8+, or CD8+CD57+ T cells (not recorded which) from PBMCs. This TCR came from a human donor in good health, serving as a control. This chain uses TRBV11-2 with TRBJ2-5; TRBD2 matches at 16 bases. The CDR3 DNA sequence: TGTGCCAGCAGAACCGGGACTAGCGGGGGGGAGGAGACCCGGTACTTC. As protein: CASRTGTSGGEETRYF.